This T cell receptor (beta chain) was obtained from a study of blood T cell repertoires in COVID-19. Overall study: Researchers got acute and convalescent COVID-19 samples from the United States, Italy and Spain.

Grouping used clinical history reported by participants in a survey and questionnaire. TCRdb keeps only in-frame clones here, not all; method: immunoSEQ multiplex PCR. The sample contains some 170,000 clones, 70% to 80% of which appear only once. In germline, CDR1 is ENHRY, CDR2 SYGVKD. V was pared by 8 bases and J by 4 bases, with 7 bases of the junction left unmatched. The CDR3 totals 14 residues. Specimen: PBMCs or T cells enriched from blood (not recorded which). The chain is built from TRBV10-3 and TRBJ2-3, with 9 bases that match TRBD1. The TCR was taken from a woman aged 45 to 65 who had recovered from COVID-19. DNA of the CDR3: TGTGCCATCGCAAACACAGGGGGCTCAGATACGCAGTATTTT. Protein sequence: CAIANTGGSDTQYF.